This T cell receptor (beta chain) came from a study of cytomegalovirus exposure and HLA in healthy donors. Study information: The 100 to 150 validation repertoires matched the roughly 700 first-cohort repertoires in platform, a later analysis reported.

Study-level findings and limits: The study labeled 150 to 200 TCR beta chains cytomegalovirus-associated. Reports showed the classifier diagnosing cytomegalovirus status with high specificity and sensitivity.

Assay used: immunoSEQ multiplex PCR; TCRdb lists only in-frame clones, some missing. The top ten hold about 0.94% of the sample, which has 150,000 to 200,000 clones, around 96% seen once. Worth noting for this clone: Antigen specificity is unknown.

The donors were part of the validation cohort of 100 to 150 subjects. That cohort was separate from the first cohort, which comprised 666 subjects. J lost 1 base, V lost 2 bases, and 8 bases had no gene match. This CDR3 comprises 17 residues. CDR1 and CDR2 (germline): LGHNA, YNFKEQ. The V and J genes are TRBV4-2 and TRBJ2-5; 9 bases line up with TRBD2. The specimen sequenced was PBMCs. The sequence was obtained from a woman under 30 in good health and CMV-seronegative. CDR3 sequence (DNA): TGTGCCAGCAGCCAATTTCCAGTAGCGGGGGCCCAAGAGACCCAGTACTTC. Translating it yields CASSQFPVAGAQETQYF.